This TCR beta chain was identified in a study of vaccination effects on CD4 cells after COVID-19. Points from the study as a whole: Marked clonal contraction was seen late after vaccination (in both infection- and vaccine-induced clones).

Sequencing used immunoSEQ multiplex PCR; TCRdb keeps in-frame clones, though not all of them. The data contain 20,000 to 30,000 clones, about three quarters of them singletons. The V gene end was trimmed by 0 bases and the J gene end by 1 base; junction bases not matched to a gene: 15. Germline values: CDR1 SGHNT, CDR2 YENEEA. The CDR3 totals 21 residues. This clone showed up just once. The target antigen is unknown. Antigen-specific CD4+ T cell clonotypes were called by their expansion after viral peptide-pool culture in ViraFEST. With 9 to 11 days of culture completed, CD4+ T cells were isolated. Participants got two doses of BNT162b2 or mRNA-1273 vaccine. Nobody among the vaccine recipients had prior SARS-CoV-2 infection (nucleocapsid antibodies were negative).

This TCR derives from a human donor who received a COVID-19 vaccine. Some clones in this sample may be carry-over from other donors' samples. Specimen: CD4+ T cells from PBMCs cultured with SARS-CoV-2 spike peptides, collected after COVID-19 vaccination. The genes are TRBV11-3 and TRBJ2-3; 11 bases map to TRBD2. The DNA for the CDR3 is TGTGCCAGCAGCTTAGAGGGACCGGGACTAGCGGTATCCCAGGGCACAGATACGCAGTATTTT. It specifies CASSLEGPGLAVSQGTDTQYF.